This T cell receptor (beta chain) was recorded in a study of blood T cell repertoires in COVID-19. About the study: From the United States, Italy and Spain came samples of acute and convalescent COVID-19.

CDR3 size: 13 residues. V lost 5 bases and J 6 bases, leaving 14 bases between the germline ends. Original methodology: From reference gene primer amplification, estimates of nucleated cell counts were derived. The repertoire was sequenced with immunoSEQ multiplex PCR; TCRdb's copy has only in-frame clones and lacks some. That table gives V, J and clone size, and the DNA gave D and trimming. The table records 300,000 to 350,000 clones, 80% to 90% of them present only once. This clone was detected only a few times. Sequencing was performed on PBMCs or T cells enriched from blood (not recorded which). The V and J genes are TRBV12-3 or TRBV12-4 and TRBJ2-7, with D perhaps matching TRBD1 (6 bases). The TCR comes from a man in his thirties or forties who had recovered from COVID-19. CDR3 nucleotides: TGTGCCAGCAGTCCCTACAGGGTTAGCGAGCAGTACTTC. This gives the protein CASSPYRVSEQYF.